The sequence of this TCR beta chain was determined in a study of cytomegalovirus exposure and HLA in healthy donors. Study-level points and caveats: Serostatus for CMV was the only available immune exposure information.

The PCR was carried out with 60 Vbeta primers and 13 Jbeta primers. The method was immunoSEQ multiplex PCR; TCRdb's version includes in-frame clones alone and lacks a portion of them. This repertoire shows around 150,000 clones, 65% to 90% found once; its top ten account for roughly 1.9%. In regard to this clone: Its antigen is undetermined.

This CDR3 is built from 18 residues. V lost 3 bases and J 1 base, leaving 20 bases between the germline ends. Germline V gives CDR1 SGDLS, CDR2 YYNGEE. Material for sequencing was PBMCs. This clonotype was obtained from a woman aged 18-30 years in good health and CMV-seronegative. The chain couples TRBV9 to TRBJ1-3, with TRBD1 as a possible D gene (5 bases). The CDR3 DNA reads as TGTGCCAGCAGCGCGCAAACGTGGGGGGGGACTTCTGGAAACACCATATATTTT. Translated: CASSAQTWGGTSGNTIYF.